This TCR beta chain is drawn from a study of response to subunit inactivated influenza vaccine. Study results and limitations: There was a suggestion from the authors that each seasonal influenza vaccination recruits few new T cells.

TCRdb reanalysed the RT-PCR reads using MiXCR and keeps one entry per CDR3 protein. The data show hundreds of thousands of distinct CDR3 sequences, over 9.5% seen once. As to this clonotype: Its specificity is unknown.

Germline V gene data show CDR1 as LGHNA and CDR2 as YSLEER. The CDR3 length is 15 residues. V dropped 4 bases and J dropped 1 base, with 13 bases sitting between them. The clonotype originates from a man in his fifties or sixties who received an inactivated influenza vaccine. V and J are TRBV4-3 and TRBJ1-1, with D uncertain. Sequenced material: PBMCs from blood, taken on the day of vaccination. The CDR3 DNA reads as TGCGCCAGCAGCCTCTGGGCGGGCTCGAACACTGAAGCTTTCTTT. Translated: CASSLWAGSNTEAFF.